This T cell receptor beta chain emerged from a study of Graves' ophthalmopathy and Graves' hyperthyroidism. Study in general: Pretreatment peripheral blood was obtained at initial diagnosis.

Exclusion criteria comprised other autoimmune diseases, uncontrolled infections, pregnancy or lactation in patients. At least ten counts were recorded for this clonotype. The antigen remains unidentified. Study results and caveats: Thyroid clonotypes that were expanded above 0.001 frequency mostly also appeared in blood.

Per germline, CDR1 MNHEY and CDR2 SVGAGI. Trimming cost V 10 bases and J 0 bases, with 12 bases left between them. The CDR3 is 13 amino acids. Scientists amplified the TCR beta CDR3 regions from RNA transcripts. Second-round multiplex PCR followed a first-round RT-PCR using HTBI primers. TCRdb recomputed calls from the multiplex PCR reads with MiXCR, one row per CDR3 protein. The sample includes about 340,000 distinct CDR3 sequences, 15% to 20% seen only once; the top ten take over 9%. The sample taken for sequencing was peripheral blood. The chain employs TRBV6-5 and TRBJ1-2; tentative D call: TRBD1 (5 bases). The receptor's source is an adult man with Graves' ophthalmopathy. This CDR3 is CAKSSGANYGYTF. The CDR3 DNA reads TGTGCCAAATCCTCGGGGGCTAACTATGGCTACACCTTC.